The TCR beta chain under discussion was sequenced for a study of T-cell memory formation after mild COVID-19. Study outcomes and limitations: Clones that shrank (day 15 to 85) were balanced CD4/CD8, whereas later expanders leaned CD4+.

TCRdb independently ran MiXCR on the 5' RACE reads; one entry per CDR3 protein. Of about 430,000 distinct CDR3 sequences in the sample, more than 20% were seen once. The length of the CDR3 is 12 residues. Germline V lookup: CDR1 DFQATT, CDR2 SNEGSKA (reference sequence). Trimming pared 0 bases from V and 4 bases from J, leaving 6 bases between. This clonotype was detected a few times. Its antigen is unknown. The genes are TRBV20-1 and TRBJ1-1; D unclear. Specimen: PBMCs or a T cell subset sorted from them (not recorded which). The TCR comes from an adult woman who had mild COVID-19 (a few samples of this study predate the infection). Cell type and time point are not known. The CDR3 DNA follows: TGCAGTGCTAGAGAAGGTTTCACTGAAGCTTTCTTT. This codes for CSAREGFTEAFF.